This entry lists 9 T cell receptor beta chains sequenced from one sample in a study of blood T cell repertoires in COVID-19. Assay: immunoSEQ multiplex PCR; the TCRdb copy retains only in-frame clones and omits some. The sample holds around 210,000 clones, around 85% seen once. The sequencing input was peripheral blood. The receptors originated from a man in his fifties or sixties with COVID-19, enrolled during active disease.

The rearrangement uses TRBV21-1 and TRBJ2-1; TRBD1, the D gene given by the table, was not confirmed from the DNA. TRBV21-1 is an annotated pseudogene. The CDR3 sequence is 17 residues long. CDR3 nucleotide sequence: TGTGCCAGCAGCTCCCCGGACCCCGGGACAGCAAACAATGAGCAGTTCTTC. Amino acid sequence: CASSSPDPGTANNEQFF.

This chain joins TRBV7-2 and TRBJ1-1, with D possibly matching TRBD1 (6 bases). The CDR3 totals 16 residues. The germline V and J ends were trimmed by 5 bases and 4 bases, with 20 bases remaining between them. The germline V gene encodes CDR1 SGHTA and CDR2 FQGNSA. The CDR3 here is CASSPRVGGGGTEAFF. The CDR3 bases are TGTGCCAGCAGCCCCCGGGTGGGAGGGGGAGGCACTGAAGCTTTCTTT.

This clone has a handful of counts. The J gene is TRBJ2-1, the V gene TRBV11-3, with TRBD1 matching 7 bases. The CDR3 consists of 13 residues. Germline V CDR1 and CDR2: SGHNT, YENEEA. V lost 5 bases and J lost 4; bases outside the gene matches: 2. The CDR3 is CASSLGQYNEQFF. As DNA, the CDR3 is TGTGCCAGCAGCCTGGGACAGTACAATGAGCAGTTCTTC.

This sequence joins TRBV9 and TRBJ1-2, with 8 bases aligning to TRBD1. The V and J ends lost 3 bases and 7 bases, in that order; junction bases with no gene match: 5. CDR3 length equals 13 residues. Germline CDR1 and CDR2: SGDLS and YYNGEE. DNA of the CDR3: TGTGCCAGCAGCGAGACAGGGGTTGGTGGCTACACCTTC. This codes for CASSETGVGGYTF. Drawing the rest from reference TRBV9 and TRBJ1-2, the complete variable domain is DSGVTQTPKHLITATGQRVTLRCSPRSGDLSVYWYQQSLDQGLQFLIQYYNGEERAKGNILERFSAQQFPDLHSELNLSSLELGDSALYFCASSETGVGGYTFGSGTRLTVV.

There are a few counts of this clone. The V and J genes are TRBV3-1 (or the pseudogene TRBV3-2) and TRBJ2-1; possible D gene TRBD2, 6 bases. The CDR3 has 13 amino acids. Germline V lookup: CDR1 LGHDT, CDR2 YNNKEL (reference sequence). V was pared by 8 bases and J by 0 bases, with 8 bases between. CDR3 coding DNA: TGTGCCAGCGGGGGGTACTCCTACAATGAGCAGTTCTTC. As protein: CASGGYSYNEQFF.

V gene TRBV29-1 combines with J gene TRBJ2-1, with 7 positions matching TRBD2. Unmatched junction bases numbered 9, after V lost 7 bases and J lost 3 bases. Germline values: CDR1 SQVTM, CDR2 ANQGSEA. This CDR3 contains 14 residues. The CDR3 here is CSGEGERGYNEQFF. CDR3 in DNA: TGCAGCGGGGAAGGCGAGCGGGGCTACAATGAGCAGTTCTTC.

J is TRBJ1-5 and V is TRBV2; the match to TRBD1 covers 7 bases. From germline, CDR1 is SNHLY and CDR2 FYNNEI. The CDR3 is 13 amino acids. Trimming took 4 bases from V and 6 from J; bases not matched to a gene: 3. This chain's CDR3 is CASSVTGRQPQHF. The DNA of the CDR3 is TGTGCCAGCAGTGTGACAGGGCGTCAGCCCCAGCATTTT.

Here the CDR3 DNA reads TGTGCCAGCAGCGGCCGGACTAGCGGGGCCGCAGATACGCAGTATTTT. Translation: CASSGRTSGAADTQYF. The chain couples TRBV7-9 to TRBJ2-3, with TRBD2 matching 12 bases. V shed 5 bases, J shed 4 bases, and the junction held 7 bases outside the gene matches. Per germline, CDR1 SEHNR and CDR2 FQNEAQ (reference sequence). CDR3 length: 16 residues.

The gene calls are TRBV30 and TRBJ1-4; the D is unclear. The CDR3 covers 14 residues. Trimming left V 2 bases short and J 8 bases short, with 15 bases between. Germline V CDR1 and CDR2: GTSNPN, SVGIG (reference sequence). This CDR3 reads CAWSIGDPGEKLFF. The DNA of the CDR3 is TGTGCCTGGAGTATAGGCGATCCCGGGGAAAAACTGTTTTTT.